This TCR beta chain is drawn from a study of shared clonotypes between healthy human individuals. Regarding the study as a whole: Although depth was large, rarefaction showed that sequencing of the sorted subsets was incomplete. In this cohort, only blood was sampled, and tissue repertoires likely differ.

Concerning this clone itself: Its cognate antigen is unknown.

Donors had no recently reported acute infections or vaccinations and were HIV-negative. Profiling relied on immunoSEQ multiplex PCR, and the TCRdb table lists in-frame clones only, not all of them. The sample has roughly 300,000 clones; about nine tenths are singletons. This CDR3 contains 19 residues. CDR1 MDHEN and CDR2 SYDVKM come from the germline V gene. The V end was cut by 2 bases, the J end by 0 bases, with 22 bases between. The sequencing sample was made of memory CD8+ T cells sorted from blood. Specified subset: CD45RO+ cells pooled with CCR7-negative TemRA cells. The source is a man between 18 and 29 years old in good health. The chain has TRBV28 and TRBJ1-2, with TRBD1 as a possible D gene (6 bases). DNA of the CDR3: TGTGCCAGCAGTTTAGGGGTTGGGGGCAGCATTCTCCCTAACTATGGCTACACCTTC. It codes for CASSLGVGGSILPNYGYTF.